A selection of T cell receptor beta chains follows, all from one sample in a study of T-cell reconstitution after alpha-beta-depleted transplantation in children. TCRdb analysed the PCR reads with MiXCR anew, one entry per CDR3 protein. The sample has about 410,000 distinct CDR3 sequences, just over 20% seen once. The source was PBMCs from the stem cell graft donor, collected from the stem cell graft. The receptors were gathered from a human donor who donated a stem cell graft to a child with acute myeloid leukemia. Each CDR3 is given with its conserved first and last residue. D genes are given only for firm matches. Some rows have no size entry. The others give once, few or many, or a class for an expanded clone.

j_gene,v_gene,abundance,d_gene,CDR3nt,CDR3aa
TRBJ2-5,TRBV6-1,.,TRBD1,TGTGCCAGCAGCCAGAGGACAGGGCCCCAAGAGACCCAGTACTTC,CASSQRTGPQETQYF
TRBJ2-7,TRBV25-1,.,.,TGTGCCAGCAGTGAATACCACTCGTGGACCTCTCACGAGCAGTACTTC,CASSEYHSWTSHEQYF
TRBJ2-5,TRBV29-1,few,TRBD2,TGCAGCGTTGAAGATCCCCTAGCGGGAGAGGTAGAGACCCAGTACTTC,CSVEDPLAGEVETQYF
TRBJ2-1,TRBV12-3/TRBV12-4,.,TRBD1,TGTGCCAGCAGTACCCGACCCTTTCTGGGACAGGGGGAATTGGGGAATGAGCAGTTCTTC,CASSTRPFLGQGELGNEQFF
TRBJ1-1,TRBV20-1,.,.,TGCAGTGCTAGCGAAGGGGTCGGAGCTTTCTTT,CSASEGVGAFF
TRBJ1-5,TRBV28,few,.,TGTGCCAGCAGCTTACCGGGGTTCGGTGGCAATCAGCCCCAGCATTTT,CASSLPGFGGNQPQHF
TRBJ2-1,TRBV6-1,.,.,TGTGCCAGCAGTGAAGCGGCCAGAGGGTTTGGGGAGCAGTTCTTC,CASSEAARGFGEQFF
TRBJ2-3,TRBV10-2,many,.,TGCGCCAGCAGTGAGTCCCCGGGATTCGGAGATACGCAGTATTTT,CASSESPGFGDTQYF
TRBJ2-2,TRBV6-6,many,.,TGTGCCAGCAGTTATGGGGGCGGGGAGCTGTTTTTT,CASSYGGGELFF
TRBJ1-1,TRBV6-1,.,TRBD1,TGTGCCAGCACATCAGGGGGGTACACTGAAGCTTTCTTT,CASTSGGYTEAFF
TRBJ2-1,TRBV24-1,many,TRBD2,TGTGCCACCGAACCTCCAGCGGGAGAGGGCAATGAGCAGTTCTTC,CATEPPAGEGNEQFF
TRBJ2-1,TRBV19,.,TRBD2,TGTGCCAGTAGTATCAGGGCGACTAGCGGGAGTTGGAATGAGCAGTTCTTC,CASSIRATSGSWNEQFF
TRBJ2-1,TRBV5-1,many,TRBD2,TGCGCCAGCAGCTCGGGACTAGCGGATGAGCAGTTCTTC,CASSSGLADEQFF
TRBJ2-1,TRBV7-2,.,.,TGTGCCAGCAGCTCGTCTCCGAGGAGCTCCTACAATGAGCAGTTCTTC,CASSSSPRSSYNEQFF
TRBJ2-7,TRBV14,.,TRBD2,TGTGCCAGCAGCCAACTGACTAGCGGGAGGGGGGTATCGTACTTC,CASSQLTSGRGVSYF
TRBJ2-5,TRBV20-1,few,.,TGCAGTGCTAGAGTCGGAGGGGTAGAGACCCAGTACTTC,CSARVGGVETQYF
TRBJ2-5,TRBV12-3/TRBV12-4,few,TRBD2,TGTGCCAGCAGTTTATTGGCGGGAGGGGCAGAGACCCAGTACTTC,CASSLLAGGAETQYF
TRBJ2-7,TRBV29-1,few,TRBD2,TGCAGCGTTGCGCCGGGACTAGTGACGGTCGGGTCCTACGAGCAGTACTTC,CSVAPGLVTVGSYEQYF
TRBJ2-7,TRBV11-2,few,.,TGTGCCAGCAGCGTTACAGCGGACGAGCAGTACTTC,CASSVTADEQYF
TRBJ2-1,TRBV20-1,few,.,TGCAGTGCTTTACAGGGAAATGAGCAGTTCTTC,CSALQGNEQFF
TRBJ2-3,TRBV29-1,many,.,TGCAGCGTTGATCAGGTCGCTCGGTGGGGCACAGATACGCAGTATTTT,CSVDQVARWGTDTQYF
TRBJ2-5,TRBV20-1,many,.,TGCAGTGCTAGAGATCTGCAGGGCCAAGAGACCCAGTACTTC,CSARDLQGQETQYF
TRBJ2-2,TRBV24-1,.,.,TGTGCCACTAGACAGGCGGCGAACACCGGGGAGCTGTTTTTT,CATRQAANTGELFF
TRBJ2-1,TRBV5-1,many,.,TGCGCCAGCAGCTTGTGGAGCCCCTCTTACAATGAGCAGTTCTTC,CASSLWSPSYNEQFF
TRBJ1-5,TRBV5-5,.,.,TGTGCCAGCAGCCCCGGGAGGGGCAATCAGCCCCAGCATTTT,CASSPGRGNQPQHF
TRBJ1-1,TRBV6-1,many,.,TGTGCCAGCAGAAAGACCGGGCGGAACACTGAAGCTTTCTTT,CASRKTGRNTEAFF